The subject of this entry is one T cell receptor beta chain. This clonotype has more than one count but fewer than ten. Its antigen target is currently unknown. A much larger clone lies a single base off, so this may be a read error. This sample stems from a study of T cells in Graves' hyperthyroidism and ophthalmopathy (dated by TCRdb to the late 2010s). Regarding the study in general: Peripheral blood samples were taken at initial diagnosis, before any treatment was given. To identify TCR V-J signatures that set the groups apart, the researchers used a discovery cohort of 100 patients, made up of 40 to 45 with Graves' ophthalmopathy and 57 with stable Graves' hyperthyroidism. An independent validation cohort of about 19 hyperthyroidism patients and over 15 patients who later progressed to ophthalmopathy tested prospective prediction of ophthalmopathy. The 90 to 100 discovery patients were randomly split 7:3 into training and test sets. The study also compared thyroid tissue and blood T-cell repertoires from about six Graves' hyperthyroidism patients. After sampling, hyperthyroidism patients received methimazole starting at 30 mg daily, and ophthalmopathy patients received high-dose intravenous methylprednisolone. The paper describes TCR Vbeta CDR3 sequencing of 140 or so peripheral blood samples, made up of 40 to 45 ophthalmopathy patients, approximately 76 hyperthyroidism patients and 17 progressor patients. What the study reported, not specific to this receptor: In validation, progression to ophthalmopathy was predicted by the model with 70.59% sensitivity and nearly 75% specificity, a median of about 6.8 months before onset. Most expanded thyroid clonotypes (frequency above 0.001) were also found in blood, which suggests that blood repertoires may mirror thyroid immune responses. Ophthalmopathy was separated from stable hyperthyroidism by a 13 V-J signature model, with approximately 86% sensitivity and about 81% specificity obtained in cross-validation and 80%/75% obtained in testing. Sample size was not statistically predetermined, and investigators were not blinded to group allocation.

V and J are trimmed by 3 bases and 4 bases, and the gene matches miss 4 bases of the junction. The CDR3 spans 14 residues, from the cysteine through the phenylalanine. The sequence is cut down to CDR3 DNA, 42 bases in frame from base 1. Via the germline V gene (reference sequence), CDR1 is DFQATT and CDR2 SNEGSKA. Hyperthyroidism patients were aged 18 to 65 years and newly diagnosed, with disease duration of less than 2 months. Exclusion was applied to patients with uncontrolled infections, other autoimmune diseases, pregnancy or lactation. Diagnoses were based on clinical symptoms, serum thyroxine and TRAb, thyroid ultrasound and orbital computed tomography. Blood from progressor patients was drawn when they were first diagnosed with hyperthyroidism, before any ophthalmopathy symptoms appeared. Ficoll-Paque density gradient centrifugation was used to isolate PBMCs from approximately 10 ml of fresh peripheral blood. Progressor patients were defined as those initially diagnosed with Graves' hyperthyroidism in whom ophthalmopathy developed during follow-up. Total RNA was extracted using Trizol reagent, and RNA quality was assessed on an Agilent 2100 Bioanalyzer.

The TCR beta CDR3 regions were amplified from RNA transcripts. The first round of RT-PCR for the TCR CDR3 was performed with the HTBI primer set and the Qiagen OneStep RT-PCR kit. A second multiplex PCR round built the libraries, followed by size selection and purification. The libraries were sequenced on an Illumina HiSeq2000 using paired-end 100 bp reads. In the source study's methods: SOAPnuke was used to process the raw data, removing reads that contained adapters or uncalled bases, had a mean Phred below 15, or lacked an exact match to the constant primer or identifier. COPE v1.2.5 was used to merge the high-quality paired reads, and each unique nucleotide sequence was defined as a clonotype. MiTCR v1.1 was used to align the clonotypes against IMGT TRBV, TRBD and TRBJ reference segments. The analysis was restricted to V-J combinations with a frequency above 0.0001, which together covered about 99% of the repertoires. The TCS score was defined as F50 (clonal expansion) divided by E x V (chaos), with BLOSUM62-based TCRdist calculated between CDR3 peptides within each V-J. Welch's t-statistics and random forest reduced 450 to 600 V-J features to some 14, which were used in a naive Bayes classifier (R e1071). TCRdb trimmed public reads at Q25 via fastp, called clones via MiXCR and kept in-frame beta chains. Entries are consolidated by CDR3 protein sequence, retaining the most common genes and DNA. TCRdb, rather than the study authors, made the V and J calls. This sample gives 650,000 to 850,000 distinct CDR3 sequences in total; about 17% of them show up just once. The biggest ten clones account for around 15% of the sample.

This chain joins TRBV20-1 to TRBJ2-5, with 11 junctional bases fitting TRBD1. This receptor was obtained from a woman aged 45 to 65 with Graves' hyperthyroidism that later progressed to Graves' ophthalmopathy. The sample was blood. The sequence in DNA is TGCAGTGCTAGCACCGGGACAGGGGGAGAGACCCAGTACTTC. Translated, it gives CSASTGTGGETQYF.